A single sample is the source of the 26 T cell receptor beta chains below, sequenced in a study of cytomegalovirus exposure and HLA in healthy donors. PCR employed 60 Vbeta and 13 Jbeta primers. Assay: immunoSEQ multiplex PCR; the TCRdb copy retains only in-frame clones and omits some. The sample shows about 170,000 clones, 85% of them seen only once. Material for sequencing was PBMCs. The receptors stem from a boy aged 2-9 years in good health and CMV-seronegative.

The chain links TRBV28 to TRBJ2-1; tentative D call: TRBD2 (5 bases). This CDR3 is built from 21 residues. Trimming stripped 1 base from V and 5 bases from J, with 30 bases between. Germline V gene lookup returns CDR1 MDHEN and CDR2 SYDVKM. The CDR3, as DNA: TGTGCCAGCAGTTTATATTTTTCCGTCCCCAGAGGCCCAGGAGGAAACAATGAGCAGTTCTTC. Amino acids: CASSLYFSVPRGPGGNNEQFF.

The chain combines TRBV6-1 with TRBJ2-7; 8 bases agree with TRBD1. Looked up from germline, CDR1 is MNHNS and CDR2 is SASEGT. This CDR3 is built from 14 residues. Trimming cost V 2 bases and J 5 bases; bases outside gene matches: 5. The CDR3 here is CASSEQLDRDEQYV. CDR3 sequence (DNA): TGTGCCAGCAGTGAACAGCTGGACAGGGACGAGCAGTACGTC.

The chain joins TRBV21-1 to TRBJ1-2; TRBD1 was called by the table and not checked on the DNA. TRBV21-1 is labeled a pseudogene. The CDR3 contains 15 residues. DNA of the CDR3: TGTGCCAGCAGCAAAGGACGGACAGGGACCTATGGCTACACCTTC. It is translated as CASSKGRTGTYGYTF.

This chain connects TRBV10-3 to TRBJ1-1; D remains unclear. The germline gives CDR1 ENHRY, CDR2 SYGVKD. The CDR3 runs to 15 residues. Trimming removed 4 bases at V and 11 bases at J, with 23 bases between. The CDR3 is CAISVSTLADVVAFF. CDR3 bases: TGTGCCATCAGTGTATCGACTCTAGCGGACGTAGTCGCTTTCTTT.

This clone occurred a few times. V usage is TRBV28 and J usage is TRBJ2-1, with D possibly being TRBD2 (6 bases). Per germline, CDR1 MDHEN and CDR2 SYDVKM. The length of the CDR3 is 15 residues. Trimming took off 5 bases at V and 7 bases at J, with 18 bases between the two ends. CDR3: CASSPPSGVGNEQFF. In DNA, the CDR3 is TGTGCCAGCAGTCCCCCCTCGGGAGTTGGGAATGAGCAGTTCTTC. Combining the CDR3 with reference TRBV28 and TRBJ2-1 gives the whole variable domain DVKVTQSSRYLVKRTGEKVFLECVQDMDHENMFWYRQDPGLGLRLIYFSYDVKMKEKGDIPEGYSVSREKKERFSLILESASTNQTSMYLCASSPPSGVGNEQFFGPGTRLTVL.

The J gene is TRBJ2-7, the V gene TRBV6-4; the match to TRBD1 covers 9 bases. Trimming at V came to 6 bases and at J to 1 base, leaving 19 bases not matched to a gene. The germline V gene encodes CDR1 MRHNA and CDR2 SNTAGT. CDR3 length: 19 amino acids. As DNA, the CDR3 is TGTGCCAGCAGAGGAGACGGACAGGGGAGTCTGAGATGGTCCTACGAGCAGTACGTC. Translation: CASRGDGQGSLRWSYEQYV.

This clone occurred a few times. The CDR3 here is CASSLTSNRVNEQFF. In DNA form, the CDR3 reads TGCGCCAGCAGCTTGACTAGTAACAGGGTGAATGAGCAGTTCTTC. The rearrangement links TRBV5-1 to TRBJ2-1; a possible D gene is TRBD1 (6 bases). The germline V and J ends were trimmed by 1 base and 7 bases, with 15 bases remaining between them. Germline V gene data show CDR1 as SGHRS and CDR2 as YFSETQ. The CDR3 totals 15 residues.

J is TRBJ2-1 and V is TRBV6-4, with D possibly matching TRBD2 (5 bases). The CDR3 has 15 amino acids. Trimming cost V 3 bases and J 2 bases, with 11 bases left between them. The germline gives CDR1 MRHNA, CDR2 SNTAGT. CDR3 in DNA: TGTGCCAGCAGTGAAGGCGGGCCGCCCTACAATGAGCAGTTCTTC. Amino acids: CASSEGGPPYNEQFF.

This clone was seen a handful of times. The chain uses TRBV13 and TRBJ2-7; D ambiguous. CDR1 and CDR2 (germline): PRHDT, FYEKMQ (reference sequence). The germline V and J ends were trimmed by 2 bases and 2 bases, with 10 bases remaining between them. The CDR3 is 14 residues long. CDR3 DNA: TGTGCCAGCAGCTTAATGGGCAGCCCCTACGAGCAGTACGTC. Protein sequence: CASSLMGSPYEQYV.

The chain carries TRBV9 and TRBJ2-1; 8 bases fit TRBD1. Germline CDR1 reads SGDLS; CDR2 reads YYNGEE. The length of the CDR3 is 15 residues. V shed 2 bases, J shed 2 bases, and the junction held 3 bases outside the gene matches. CDR3 region: CASSVGTGTYNEQFF. CDR3 sequence (DNA): TGTGCCAGCAGCGTCGGGACAGGAACCTACAATGAGCAGTTCTTC.

The chain carries TRBV6-1 and TRBJ2-2; 7 nucleotides align to TRBD1. Germline V gives CDR1 MNHNS, CDR2 SASEGT. V gave up 6 bases and J gave up 3 bases; unmatched junction bases: 7. This CDR3 has 15 amino acids. The CDR3 loop reads CASRKPTGDTGELFF. CDR3 in DNA: TGTGCCAGCAGGAAACCAACAGGGGACACCGGGGAGCTGTTTTTT.

This sequence joins TRBV5-6 and TRBJ2-7, with D possibly matching TRBD1 (5 bases). Trimming cost V 3 bases and J 3 bases, with 13 bases left between them. Germline V gene lookup returns CDR1 SGHDT and CDR2 YYEEEE. There are 14 residues in the CDR3. The CDR3 is CASSYSTGIYEQYF. The CDR3 bases are TGTGCCAGCAGCTACTCAACAGGAATCTACGAGCAGTACTTC.

The CDR3 sequence: CASTPGGKANEKLFF. Here the CDR3 DNA reads TGTGCCAGCACCCCCGGGGGGAAAGCTAATGAAAAACTGTTTTTT. This chain links TRBV28 with TRBJ1-4, with D perhaps TRBD1 (5 bases). V lost 7 bases and J 3 bases, leaving 15 bases between the germline ends. Germline V gene lookup returns CDR1 MDHEN and CDR2 SYDVKM. The CDR3 spans 15 residues.

The V call is TRBV10-1, the J call TRBJ1-5, with D uncertain. The germline gives CDR1 WNHNN, CDR2 SYGVQD (reference sequence). This CDR3 spans 17 amino acids. The V and J ends lost 1 base and 6 bases respectively, with 19 bases between them. The CDR3 DNA reads as TGCGCCAGCAGTGAGTTCCGTGGCCTTACAAATACTCAGCCCCAGCATTTT. Translated, it gives CASSEFRGLTNTQPQHF.

V is TRBV7-2 and J is TRBJ1-2; TRBD1 aligns across 9 bases. The CDR3 is 13 amino acids. Germline values: CDR1 SGHTA, CDR2 FQGNSA. The V segment lost 5 bases and the J segment 6 bases; nucleotides outside the gene matches: 4. CDR3 bases: TGTGCCAGCAGCCCGGGACAGGGCGATGGCTACACCTTC. Its protein product is CASSPGQGDGYTF.

This clone was seen a single time. The chain carries TRBV14 and TRBJ2-3, with D uncertain. CDR3 size: 12 residues. The germline V gene has CDR1 SGHDN and CDR2 FVKESK. Trimming took 4 bases from V and 2 from J, leaving 4 bases between them. CDR3 DNA: TGTGCCAGCAGCCCCTTCACAGATACGCAGTATTTT. This translates into CASSPFTDTQYF.

This chain uses TRBV5-1 with TRBJ1-6; D call uncertain. The CDR3 length is 14 residues. Trimming pared 4 bases from V and 0 bases from J, leaving 5 bases between. CDR1 and CDR2 (germline): SGHRS, YFSETQ. For the CDR3, the DNA is TGCGCCAGCAGCGAGGGCTCCTATAATTCACCCCTCCACTTT. Translation gives CASSEGSYNSPLHF.

The gene calls are TRBV19 and TRBJ1-5; 11 bases line up with TRBD1. The trim removed 7 bases at V and 4 bases at J, leaving 6 bases unmatched. This CDR3 is built from 15 residues. CDR1 is LNHDA and CDR2 is SQIVND in the germline V gene (reference sequence). CDR3 in amino acids: CASMRGQGANQPQHF. The CDR3 DNA is TGTGCCAGTATGCGTGGACAGGGGGCAAATCAGCCCCAGCATTTT.

The rearrangement links TRBV6-5 to TRBJ1-2; weak D call: TRBD1 (5 bases). Trimming removed 0 bases at V and 1 base at J, with 6 bases between. This CDR3 spans 14 amino acids. The germline V gene encodes CDR1 MNHEY and CDR2 SVGAGI. CDR3 amino acids: CASSYSGHNYGYTF. The CDR3 DNA is TGTGCCAGCAGTTACTCGGGGCATAACTATGGCTACACCTTC.

The chain employs TRBV29-1 and TRBJ1-2; tentative D call: TRBD1 (5 bases). Trimming stripped 6 bases from V and 8 bases from J, with 19 bases between. The CDR3 runs to 13 residues. The germline V gene has CDR1 SQVTM and CDR2 ANQGSEA. The DNA for the CDR3 is TGCAGCGTCCCCCGGGGTGGGGGGAACGGCTACACCTTC. This sequence encodes CSVPRGGGNGYTF.

A single count supports this clone. Written as DNA, the CDR3 is TGTGCCAGCAGCTTAGGACTAGCCTATGAGCAGTTCTTC. Translating it yields CASSLGLAYEQFF. The chain joins TRBV7-9 to TRBJ2-1; 7 nucleotides line up with TRBD2. The trim removed 1 base at V and 8 bases at J, leaving 2 bases unmatched. Germline V gene data show CDR1 as SEHNR and CDR2 as FQNEAQ (reference sequence). The CDR3 is made up of 13 amino acids. Looking up the rest from reference TRBV7-9 and TRBJ2-1 gives the full variable domain: DTGVSQNPRHKITKRGQNVTFRCDPISEHNRLYWYRQTLGQGPEFLTYFQNEAQLEKSRLLSDRFSAERPKGSFSTLEIQRTEQGDSAMYLCASSLGLAYEQFFGPGTRLTVL.

This clone was seen only a few times. The chain couples TRBV27 to TRBJ2-1; D call uncertain. CDR3 length: 16 residues. Germline V gene data show CDR1 as MNHEY and CDR2 as SMNVEV (reference sequence). Trimming pared 6 bases from V and 9 bases from J, leaving 24 bases between. The CDR3 DNA reads as TGTGCCAGCAGCCAACCGGCGGCAACTAAGCTGGGTGAGCAGTTCTTC. Protein product: CASSQPAATKLGEQFF.

This chain uses TRBV28 with TRBJ2-1, with D perhaps TRBD1 (8 bases). The CDR3 has 17 residues. V was cut by 6 bases and J by 7 bases, with 25 bases left in between. Germline V lookup: CDR1 MDHEN, CDR2 SYDVKM. CDR3 amino acids: CASSHRTGRGRWNEQFF. CDR3 coding DNA: TGTGCCAGCAGCCATAGGACAGGGAGGGGGAGGTGGAATGAGCAGTTCTTC. The full variable domain, with the rest looked up from reference TRBV28 and TRBJ2-1, is DVKVTQSSRYLVKRTGEKVFLECVQDMDHENMFWYRQDPGLGLRLIYFSYDVKMKEKGDIPEGYSVSREKKERFSLILESASTNQTSMYLCASSHRTGRGRWNEQFFGPGTRLTVL.

The rearrangement joins TRBV5-1 to TRBJ2-1, with no clear D. CDR1 is SGHRS and CDR2 is YFSETQ in the germline V gene. The V gene lost 5 bases and the J gene lost 3 bases, with 9 bases spanning the gap. There are 13 residues in the CDR3. The CDR3 loop reads CASRPVSYNEQFF. CDR3 bases: TGCGCCAGCAGACCGGTGAGCTACAATGAGCAGTTCTTC.

The V call is TRBV5-1, the J call TRBJ1-1; 8 bases are a match to TRBD1. The CDR3 is 15 amino acids. Trimming cost V 4 bases and J 3 bases; bases outside gene matches: 8. Per the germline V gene, CDR1 is SGHRS and CDR2 is YFSETQ. In DNA form, the CDR3 reads TGCGCCAGCAGCCCTACGACAGGGGCTGACACTGAAGCTTTCTTT. Protein: CASSPTTGADTEAFF.

J is TRBJ1-1 and V is TRBV4-2; the D gene is possibly TRBD1 (6 bases). V was shortened by 3 bases and J by 3 bases, with 26 bases between the two germline ends. Germline V gene sequence: CDR1 LGHNA, CDR2 YNFKEQ. The CDR3 loop spans 19 amino acids. CDR3 amino acids: CASSHGLPSGARGDTEAFF. The CDR3 DNA sequence: TGTGCCAGCAGCCACGGCCTACCCTCAGGGGCAAGGGGAGACACTGAAGCTTTCTTT.